This TCR beta chain derives from a study of T cell clones after liver transplantation. Study at large: Immunosuppression withdrawal was tried within 2 years after liver transplantation in this trial.

Repertoires were generated with immunoSEQ multiplex PCR, while TCRdb's copy carries only in-frame clones and drops some. The sample has fewer than 65,000 clones, around 85% seen once. This CDR3 contains 14 residues. The trim removed 5 bases at V and 2 bases at J, leaving 6 bases unmatched. Germline V gene lookup returns CDR1 SGHNT and CDR2 YYREEE (reference sequence). This clonotype originated in a human patient who received a liver transplant. Some T cells may originate from the graft donor. Sequencing was performed on CD8+ T cells from blood, taken 12 months after liver transplant. V gene TRBV5-4 combines with J gene TRBJ1-2, with 7 nucleotides matching TRBD1. CDR3 in DNA: TGTGCCAGCAGGCTCGGACAGGAGAACTATGGCTACACCTTC. This gives the protein CASRLGQENYGYTF.